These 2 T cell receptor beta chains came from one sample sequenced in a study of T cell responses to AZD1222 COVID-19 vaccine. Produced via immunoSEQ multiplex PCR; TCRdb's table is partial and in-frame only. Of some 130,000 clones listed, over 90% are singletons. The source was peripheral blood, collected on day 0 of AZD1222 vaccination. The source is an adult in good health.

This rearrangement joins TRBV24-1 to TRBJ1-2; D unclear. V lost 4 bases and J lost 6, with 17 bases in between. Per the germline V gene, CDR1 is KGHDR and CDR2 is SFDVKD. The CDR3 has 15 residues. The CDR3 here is CATSEPGRHSDGYTF. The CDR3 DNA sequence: TGTGCCACCAGTGAACCCGGACGGCACTCCGATGGCTACACCTTC.

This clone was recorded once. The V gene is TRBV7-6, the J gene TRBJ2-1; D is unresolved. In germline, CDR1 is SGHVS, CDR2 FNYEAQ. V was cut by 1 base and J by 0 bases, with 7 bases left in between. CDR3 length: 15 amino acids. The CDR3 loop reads CASSLDHLSYNEQFF. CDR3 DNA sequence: TGTGCCAGCAGCTTAGACCACCTCTCCTACAATGAGCAGTTCTTC.